This T cell receptor (beta chain) comes out of a study of T cell responses to AZD1222 COVID-19 vaccine. Study results and limitations: Spike-specific TCR depth and breadth grew after two AZD1222 doses.

Repertoires were generated with immunoSEQ multiplex PCR, while TCRdb's copy carries only in-frame clones and drops some. The repertoire holds tens of thousands of clones, with nearly 90% as singletons. This CDR3 spans 13 amino acids. V dropped 6 bases and J dropped 13 bases, with 17 bases sitting between them. CDR1 is SGHRS, CDR2 YFSETQ, per germline. Details on this clone: Antigen unknown.

Sequenced here: peripheral blood, sampled on day 0 of AZD1222 vaccination. This chain links TRBV5-1 with TRBJ1-6; D uncertain. The receptor comes from an adult in good health. CDR3 DNA sequence: TGCGCCAGCAAACTCGAACCTCGGACTCCCCTCCACTTT. It codes for CASKLEPRTPLHF.